A selection of T cell receptor beta chains follows, all from one sample in a study of T cell responses to AZD1222 COVID-19 vaccine. This table comes from immunoSEQ multiplex PCR, and its TCRdb copy is limited to in-frame clones, with some not included. The sample consists of about 94,000 clones, roughly 90% of them appearing once. Source: peripheral blood, taken 28 days after the second AZD1222 dose. The source of these receptors is an adult who received the AZD1222 COVID-19 vaccine. CDR3s leave out the opening cysteine and the closing phenylalanine or tryptophan. Fields, in order: CDR3 length, clone size, D gene, V gene, CDR3 protein. D genes are given only for firm matches. Clone sizes are given selectively: once, few, many, or a class where the clone is expanded.

11 . . TRBV11-3 ASSQRGFYGYT
11 . . TRBV14 ASSQDVGYGYT
11 . . TRBV21-1 ASSKVQREILH
15 . TRBD2 TRBV19 ASSIKLSGSGTGELF
12 . TRBD1 TRBV7-8 ASGLSRGSGGYT
13 . . TRBV7-8 ASSLNAEGYNEQF
14 . . TRBV4-1 ASSQVQERSNQPQH
12 . TRBD1 TRBV29-1 SVGAGGSGTEAF
13 . TRBD1 TRBV11-3 ASSYEGTGVYEQY
12 . TRBD2 TRBV6-5 ASRRIASGDTQY
12 . TRBD1 TRBV10-3 ATQLDRPGDTIY
14 . . TRBV21-1 ASSKVGTLNTGELF
12 . . TRBV14 ASSQHQSYNEQF
11 . . TRBV5-5 ASSPDTNYGYT
12 . . TRBV6-4 ASSASADGGPQH
13 . . TRBV5-1 ASSWASTAQETQY
11 . . TRBV18 ASSPGGTYEQY
11 . . TRBV27 ASRDSYNSPLH
10 . . TRBV11-2 ASSFRGNTIY
13 . TRBD2 TRBV19 ASSIGAGVTDTQY
11 once TRBD1 TRBV2 ASNRGDSYEQY
11 few . TRBV6-5 ASSPRVGAEAF
12 . . TRBV19 ASSINGYNSPLH
12 . . TRBV5-1 ASSEGTQGQPQH
13 . . TRBV28 ASKNRDSFTDTQY
11 . . TRBV7-3 ASSPDPGREQY
14 many TRBD2 TRBV11-3 ASVGEGRGSTDTQY
13 . . TRBV11-3 ASSFGGLSGNTIY
11 . . TRBV5-1 ASSLGHPYEQY
11 once . TRBV2 ASSLDHQETQY
12 . . TRBV5-1 ASSVPTGVRTQY
15 . . TRBV4-1 ASSQGMGGLSGNTIY
11 . TRBD1 TRBV30 AWSEQGSTEAF
16 . TRBD1 TRBV7-2 ASSLALRTGGVNYGYT
12 . TRBD2 TRBV7-6 ASKETSGVDTQY
13 . . TRBV20-1 SASGRVGSGNTIY
13 . . TRBV4-2 ASSQDFGQTQGYT
12 . TRBD1 TRBV5-6 ASSPRTGHEKLF
10 . . TRBV5-1 ASSPMGGEAF
14 . TRBD2 TRBV6-4 ASSDPLAGALNEQF
14 . TRBD1 TRBV5-1 AAGTGGFGHTGELF
12 . . TRBV20-1 SASDFANTGELF
13 . TRBD2 TRBV4-1 ASSPSGRTPNEQF
14 . . TRBV2 ASLLSRDRRSYEQY
13 . TRBD1 TRBV11-3 ASSTTGGGNSPLH